The rows below give T cell receptor beta chains drawn from one sample of a study of radiotherapy plus CTLA-4 blockade in lung cancer. Assay: immunoSEQ multiplex PCR; the TCRdb copy retains only in-frame clones and omits some. The sample holds about 45,000 clones, roughly four fifths seen once. The input for sequencing was peripheral blood, taken from a patient treated with radiotherapy plus ipilimumab. The receptors were gathered from a human donor with non-small cell lung cancer who had a complete response to radiotherapy plus ipilimumab. CDR3s include the opening cysteine and the closing phenylalanine or tryptophan. Fields, in order: D gene, clone size, V gene, J gene, CDR3 protein, CDR3 DNA. A D gene is named only where the DNA matches it firmly. Size is stated for part of the rows, as once, few or many counts, or as a class when the clone is expanded.

>TRBD1|NA|TRBV27|TRBJ2-7
CASSSPTGGKSYEQYF
TGTGCCAGCAGTTCTCCGACAGGGGGCAAATCCTACGAGCAGTACTTC
>TRBD1|few|TRBV5-1|TRBJ1-1
CASSLQGPTEAFF
TGCGCCAGCAGCTTACAGGGGCCTACTGAAGCTTTCTTT
>NA|NA|TRBV5-1|TRBJ2-1
CASSGGRGNLYNEQFF
TGCGCCAGCAGCGGAGGCCGGGGAAACCTCTACAATGAGCAGTTCTTC
>TRBD1|NA|TRBV5-1|TRBJ2-2
CASHSTGTTGELFF
TGCGCCAGCCACTCGACAGGGACCACCGGGGAGCTGTTTTTT
>TRBD1|NA|TRBV28|TRBJ2-4
CASATVGQGPAKNIQYF
TGTGCCAGCGCGACCGTAGGACAGGGGCCAGCCAAAAACATTCAGTACTTC
>NA|NA|TRBV10-3|TRBJ2-7
CAISESRAGGYEQYF
TGTGCCATCAGTGAGTCAAGGGCCGGGGGCTACGAGCAGTACTTC
>NA|NA|TRBV18|TRBJ2-7
CASSPEVGGYEQYF
TGTGCCAGCTCACCGGAGGTAGGGGGATACGAGCAGTACTTC
>NA|NA|TRBV28|TRBJ1-4
CASSFLGNRDEKLFF
TGTGCCAGCAGTTTCCTCGGGAATAGGGATGAAAAACTGTTTTTT
>NA|few|TRBV5-6|TRBJ2-7
CASSWAGNEQYF
TGTGCCAGCAGCTGGGCTGGTAACGAGCAGTACTTC
>TRBD2|NA|TRBV28|TRBJ2-7
CASSSTSKSSYEQYF
TGTGCCAGCAGTTCGACTAGCAAGAGCTCCTACGAGCAGTACTTC
>NA|NA|TRBV14|TRBJ2-7
CASSQDSVRSYEQYF
TGTGCCAGCAGCCAAGACTCGGTCCGATCCTACGAGCAGTACTTC
>NA|few|TRBV7-9|TRBJ2-1
CASSPVGSAGEQFF
TGTGCCAGCAGCCCCGTAGGATCAGCGGGTGAGCAGTTCTTC
>NA|NA|TRBV2|TRBJ2-5
CASRGEWSQETQYF
TGTGCCAGCAGGGGAGAGTGGAGTCAAGAGACCCAGTACTTC
>TRBD1|NA|TRBV27|TRBJ2-1
CASRPRGGAYNEQFF
TGTGCCAGCAGACCTCGAGGGGGCGCCTACAATGAGCAGTTCTTC
>NA|few|TRBV27|TRBJ1-1
CASRPYSLDTEAFF
TGTGCCAGCAGACCCTACTCGCTGGACACTGAAGCTTTCTTT
>TRBD2|few|TRBV27|TRBJ2-1
CASSVPGGHEQFF
TGTGCCAGCAGTGTACCGGGGGGGCATGAGCAGTTCTTC
>NA|NA|TRBV9|TRBJ1-2
CASSVAGGYGYTF
TGTGCCAGCAGCGTCGCGGGGGGCTATGGCTACACCTTC
>TRBD1|NA|TRBV7-3|TRBJ2-5
CASSWGQGRGETQYF
TGTGCCAGCAGTTGGGGACAGGGTCGAGGAGAGACCCAGTACTTC
>NA|NA|TRBV15|TRBJ2-6
CATSRDPREDVLTF
TGTGCCACCAGCAGAGACCCTAGGGAGGACGTCCTGACTTTC
>NA|NA|TRBV6-5|TRBJ2-6
CASSYSGGSGANVLTF
TGTGCCAGCAGTTACTCAGGGGGATCTGGGGCCAACGTCCTGACTTTC
>TRBD1|NA|TRBV15|TRBJ1-4
CATSRVQGATNEKLFF
TGTGCCACCAGCAGAGTACAGGGGGCTACTAATGAAAAACTGTTTTTT
>TRBD2|NA|TRBV28|TRBJ2-3
CASSLSGRTLSGTDTQYF
TGTGCCAGCAGCCTTAGCGGGAGAACTCTATCCGGGACAGATACGCAGTATTTT
>NA|NA|TRBV6-5|TRBJ1-2
CASSHRNYGYTF
TGTGCCAGCAGTCACCGGAACTATGGCTACACCTTC
>TRBD1|NA|TRBV28|TRBJ1-2
CASSPGTGGVFYGYTF
TGTGCCAGCAGCCCTGGGACAGGGGGCGTGTTCTATGGCTACACCTTC
>TRBD1|few|TRBV19|TRBJ1-4
CASSITRGIGEKLFF
TGTGCCAGTAGTATCACCAGGGGGATTGGTGAAAAACTGTTTTTT
>NA|NA|TRBV5-1|TRBJ2-7
CASSLQGASGSRTYEQYF
TGCGCCAGCAGCTTACAGGGGGCTAGCGGGAGCCGGACCTACGAGCAGTACTTC
>TRBD1|few|TRBV6-5|TRBJ2-7
CASSYRTGTAYEQYF
TGTGCCAGCAGTTACCGAACCGGGACAGCCTACGAGCAGTACTTC
>NA|NA|TRBV29-1|TRBJ1-1
CSVETGYTEAFF
TGCAGCGTTGAAACAGGGTATACTGAAGCTTTCTTT
>TRBD1|NA|TRBV4-1|TRBJ1-3
CASSQGGQGGNTIYF
TGCGCCAGCAGCCAGGGGGGACAGGGTGGAAACACCATATATTTT
>NA|NA|TRBV5-1|TRBJ2-5
CASSLLPETQYF
TGCGCCAGCAGCTTGCTTCCAGAGACCCAGTACTTC
>NA|NA|TRBV10-3|TRBJ2-7
CAISGRELGVYEQYF
TGTGCCATCAGTGGACGGGAGCTAGGCGTCTACGAGCAGTACTTC
>NA|NA|TRBV4-2|TRBJ1-2
CASSQEGSGYTF
TGTGCCAGCAGCCAAGAAGGGAGTGGCTACACCTTC
>NA|NA|TRBV27|TRBJ1-2
CASKLNTGSYGYTF
TGTGCCAGTAAACTTAACACAGGGAGCTATGGCTACACCTTC
>TRBD1|NA|TRBV30|TRBJ1-6
CAWGSTGYSPLHF
TGTGCCTGGGGATCGACAGGGTATTCACCCCTCCACTTT
>TRBD1|NA|TRBV6-5|TRBJ2-7
CASRQGGEQYF
TGTGCCAGCAGACAGGGGGGCGAGCAGTACTTC
>NA|NA|TRBV6-5|TRBJ2-7
CASSYSWLSYEQYF
TGTGCCAGCAGTTACTCGTGGCTCTCCTACGAGCAGTACTTC
>TRBD1|once|TRBV28|TRBJ2-7
CASSLTGLKHEQYF
TGTGCCAGCAGTCTGACAGGGTTAAAACACGAGCAGTACTTC
>TRBD1|NA|TRBV27|TRBJ2-7
CASSPRPYRGEQYF
TGTGCCAGCAGTCCCCGCCCTTACAGGGGCGAGCAGTACTTC
>TRBD1|NA|TRBV7-9|TRBJ1-1
CASSLNSLGSGGVSEAFF
TGTGCCAGCAGCTTAAATAGTCTGGGGTCAGGGGGTGTCTCTGAAGCTTTCTTT
>NA|NA|TRBV19|TRBJ1-6
CASSLNGQNSPLHF
TGTGCCAGTAGTCTAAACGGACAAAATTCACCCCTCCACTTT
>TRBD2|NA|TRBV7-6|TRBJ2-3
CASSLAGTRNTDTQYF
TGTGCCAGCAGCTTAGCAGGGACTAGAAACACAGATACGCAGTATTTT